The sample holds a few counts of the clone carrying this TCR beta chain. Its target is not known. The data were obtained in a study of identical twins. The CDR3 sequence is 14 residues long. The V gene's germline CDR1 is ENHRY and CDR2 SYGVKD. V lost 10 bases and J 0 bases, leaving 14 bases between the germline ends. A single record per CDR3 protein comes from TCRdb applying MiXCR to the 5' RACE reads. The table has about 490,000 distinct CDR3 sequences, nearly 15% seen once; the top ten hold roughly 0.42%. Findings of the study overall: Abundant beta clonotypes from cord blood bore fewer insertions; memory repertoires lacked this pattern. Interpretation of the results relied on cross-sectional statistical analysis and not on following the same donors.

This same sample was also part of a study on yellow fever vaccine responses in identical twins. That paper states: Twins' vaccine T cell response reportedly seemed partly convergent, partly personalized.

The sequence was collected from a woman aged 18-29 years in good health. Material for sequencing was CD4+ T cells sorted from blood. The rearrangement joins TRBV10-3 to TRBJ2-3, with D perhaps matching TRBD2 (6 bases). CDR3 coding DNA: TGTGCCACCGGGGGTATTCCTAGCACAGATACGCAGTATTTT. It specifies CATGGIPSTDTQYF.